The clone carrying this TCR beta chain has a count of ten or more. The data stem from a study of regulatory T cells in long-lasting Graves disease. The overall study: Over 5 years of antithyroid drugs with positive TSH receptor antibodies was taken to mean persistent Graves' disease.

For TCR beta, libraries came from iRepertoire HTBI primers and Arm-PCR of CDR3 regions. TCRdb passed the multiplex PCR reads through MiXCR, listing each CDR3 protein once. The sample lists under 500,000 distinct CDR3 sequences; less than 25% were seen once. This CDR3 region has 13 residues. V shed 5 bases and J shed 2 bases, with 9 bases lying between them. Noted time point: persistent/refractory GD, antithyroid drugs over 5 years with positive TRAb. After RNA was extracted from PBMCs, the TCR library was made from it. The input for sequencing was peripheral blood mononuclear cells (PBMCs), taken when the disease was refractory, from a patient treated with antithyroid drugs. The rearrangement uses TRBV12-3 or TRBV12-4 and TRBJ2-5, with D possibly matching TRBD2 (5 bases). The TCR was taken from a female donor with Graves disease. The CDR3 sequence: CASSTREQETQYF. DNA for the CDR3: TGTGCCAGCAGTACTAGGGAACAAGAGACCCAGTACTTC.